Reported below is one TCR beta chain. This sample was taken from a study of PD-L1 blockade in urothelial cancer. The CDR3 has 16 residues. Per the germline V gene, CDR1 is SGHVS and CDR2 is FQNEAQ. Trimming left V 4 bases short and J 0 bases short, with 13 bases between. Here immunoSEQ multiplex PCR was the method, and the copy in TCRdb shows in-frame clones only, minus some. The sample yields tens of thousands of clones, 70% to 90% seen once. Time point described: pretreatment peripheral blood. The chain employs TRBV7-8 and TRBJ1-3; weak D call: TRBD1 (5 bases). This specimen consisted of PBMCs, obtained around atezolizumab (anti-PD-L1) treatment. The sequence was obtained from a donor aged 40 or over with urothelial cancer. CDR3 DNA sequence: TGTGCCAGCAGCTCCCTCGGGGGGAACTCTGGAAACACCATATATTTT. Encoded protein: CASSSLGGNSGNTIYF.